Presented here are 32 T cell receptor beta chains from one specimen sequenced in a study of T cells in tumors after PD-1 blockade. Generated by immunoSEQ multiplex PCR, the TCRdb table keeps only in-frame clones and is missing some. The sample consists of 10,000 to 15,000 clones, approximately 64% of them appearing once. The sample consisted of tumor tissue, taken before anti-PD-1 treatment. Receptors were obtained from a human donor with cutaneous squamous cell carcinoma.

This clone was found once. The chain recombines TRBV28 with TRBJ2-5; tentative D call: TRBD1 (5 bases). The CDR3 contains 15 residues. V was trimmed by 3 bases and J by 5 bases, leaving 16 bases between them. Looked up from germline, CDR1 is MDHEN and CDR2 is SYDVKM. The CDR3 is CASSFGQGTTETQYF. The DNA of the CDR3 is TGTGCCAGCAGTTTCGGACAAGGAACAACGGAGACCCAGTACTTC.

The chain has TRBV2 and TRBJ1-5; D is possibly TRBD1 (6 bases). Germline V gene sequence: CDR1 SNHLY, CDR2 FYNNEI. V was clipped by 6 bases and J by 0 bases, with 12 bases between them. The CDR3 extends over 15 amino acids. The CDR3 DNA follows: TGTGCCAGCAGACGGCAGGGGAATAGCAATCAGCCCCAGCATTTT. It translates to CASRRQGNSNQPQHF.

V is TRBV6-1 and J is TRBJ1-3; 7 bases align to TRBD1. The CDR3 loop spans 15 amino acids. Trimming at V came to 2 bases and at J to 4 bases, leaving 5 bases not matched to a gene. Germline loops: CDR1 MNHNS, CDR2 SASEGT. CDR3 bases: TGTGCCAGCAGTGAACTTCCGGGACAGGGAAACACCATATATTTT. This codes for CASSELPGQGNTIYF.

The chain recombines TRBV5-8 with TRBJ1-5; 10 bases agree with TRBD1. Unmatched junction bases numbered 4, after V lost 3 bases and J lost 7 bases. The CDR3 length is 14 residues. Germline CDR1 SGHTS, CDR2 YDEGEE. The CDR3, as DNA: TGTGCCAGCAGCTGGGACAGGGGAGGCCAGCCCCAGCATTTT. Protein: CASSWDRGGQPQHF.

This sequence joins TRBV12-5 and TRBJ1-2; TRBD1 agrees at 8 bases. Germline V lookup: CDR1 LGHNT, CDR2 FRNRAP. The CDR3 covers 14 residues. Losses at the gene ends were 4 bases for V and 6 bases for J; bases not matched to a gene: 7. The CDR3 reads CASGSQTGVDGYTF. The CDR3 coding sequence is TGTGCTAGTGGTTCACAGACAGGGGTAGATGGCTACACCTTC.

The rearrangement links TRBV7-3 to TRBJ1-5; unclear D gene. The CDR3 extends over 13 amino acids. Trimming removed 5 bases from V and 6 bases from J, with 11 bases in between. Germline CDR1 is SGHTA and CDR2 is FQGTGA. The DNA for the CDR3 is TGTGCCAGCAGCGCACTAGCTGGTCAGCCCCAGCATTTT. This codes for CASSALAGQPQHF.

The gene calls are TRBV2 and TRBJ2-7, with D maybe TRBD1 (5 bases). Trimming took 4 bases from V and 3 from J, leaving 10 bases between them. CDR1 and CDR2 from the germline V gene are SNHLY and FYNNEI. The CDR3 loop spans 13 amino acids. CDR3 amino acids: CASSAARDYEQYF. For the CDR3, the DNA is TGTGCCAGCAGTGCGGCCAGGGACTACGAGCAGTACTTC.

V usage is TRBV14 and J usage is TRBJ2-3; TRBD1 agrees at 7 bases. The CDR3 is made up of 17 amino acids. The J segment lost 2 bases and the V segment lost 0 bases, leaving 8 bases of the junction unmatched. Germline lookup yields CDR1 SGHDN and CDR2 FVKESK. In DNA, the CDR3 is TGTGCCAGCAGCCAAGATAGGGCAGGGGGATCCACAGATACGCAGTATTTT. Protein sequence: CASSQDRAGGSTDTQYF.

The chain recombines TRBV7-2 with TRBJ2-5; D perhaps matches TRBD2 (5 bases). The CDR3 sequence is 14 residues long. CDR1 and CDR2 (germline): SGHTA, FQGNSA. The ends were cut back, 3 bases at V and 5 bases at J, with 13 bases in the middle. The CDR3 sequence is CASSFPTGMETQYF. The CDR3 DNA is TGTGCCAGCAGCTTTCCAACGGGAATGGAGACCCAGTACTTC.

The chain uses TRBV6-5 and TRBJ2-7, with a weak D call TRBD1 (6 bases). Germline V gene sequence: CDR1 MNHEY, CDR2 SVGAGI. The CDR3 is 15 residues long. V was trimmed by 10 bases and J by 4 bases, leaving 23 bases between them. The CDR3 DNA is TGTGCCACTGACTTCGTCGGACAGAATTTTTACGAGCAGTACTTC. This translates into CATDFVGQNFYEQYF.

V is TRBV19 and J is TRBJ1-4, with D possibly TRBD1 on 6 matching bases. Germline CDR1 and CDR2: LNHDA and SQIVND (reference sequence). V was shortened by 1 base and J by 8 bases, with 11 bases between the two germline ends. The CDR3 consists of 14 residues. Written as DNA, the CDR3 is TGTGCCAGTAGTATAGCTGGGGACACAGAAAAACTGTTTTTT. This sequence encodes CASSIAGDTEKLFF.

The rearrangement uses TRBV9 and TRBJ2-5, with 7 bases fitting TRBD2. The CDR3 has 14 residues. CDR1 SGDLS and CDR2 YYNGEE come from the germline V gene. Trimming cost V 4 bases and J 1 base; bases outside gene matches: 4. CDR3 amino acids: CASSPWGGQETQYF. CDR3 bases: TGTGCCAGCAGCCCCTGGGGGGGCCAAGAGACCCAGTACTTC.

The CDR3 sequence: CASSPEGSGNTIYF. The CDR3 DNA reads TGTGCCAGCTCACCAGAGGGTTCCGGAAACACCATATATTTT. The rearrangement joins TRBV18 to TRBJ1-3, with D uncertain. The CDR3 is 14 amino acids. CDR1 and CDR2 from the germline V gene are KGHSH and LQKENI. Trimming pared 2 bases from V and 4 bases from J, leaving 9 bases between.

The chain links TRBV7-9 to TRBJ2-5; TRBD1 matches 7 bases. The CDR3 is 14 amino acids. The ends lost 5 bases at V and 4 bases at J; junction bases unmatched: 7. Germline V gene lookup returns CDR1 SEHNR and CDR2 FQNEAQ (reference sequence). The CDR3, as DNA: TGTGCCAGCAGCGACCGAGGGGGCCCAGAGACCCAGTACTTC. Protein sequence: CASSDRGGPETQYF. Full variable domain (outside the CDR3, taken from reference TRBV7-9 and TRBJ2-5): DTGVSQNPRHKITKRGQNVTFRCDPISEHNRLYWYRQTLGQGPEFLTYFQNEAQLEKSRLLSDRFSAERPKGSFSTLEIQRTEQGDSAMYLCASSDRGGPETQYFGPGTRLLVL.

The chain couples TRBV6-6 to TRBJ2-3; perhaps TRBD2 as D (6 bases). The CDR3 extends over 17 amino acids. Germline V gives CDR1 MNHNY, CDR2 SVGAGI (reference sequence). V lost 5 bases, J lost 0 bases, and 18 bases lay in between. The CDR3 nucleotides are TGTGCCAGCAGTCGCCGGGGAGGCGGTGTAAGCACAGATACGCAGTATTTT. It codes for CASSRRGGGVSTDTQYF.

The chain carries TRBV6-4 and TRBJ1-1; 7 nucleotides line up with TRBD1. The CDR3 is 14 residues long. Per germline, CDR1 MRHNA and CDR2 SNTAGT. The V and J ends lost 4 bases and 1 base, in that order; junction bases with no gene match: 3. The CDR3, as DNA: TGTGCCAGCAGTGCAGGGGGGTCGAACACTGAAGCTTTCTTT. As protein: CASSAGGSNTEAFF.

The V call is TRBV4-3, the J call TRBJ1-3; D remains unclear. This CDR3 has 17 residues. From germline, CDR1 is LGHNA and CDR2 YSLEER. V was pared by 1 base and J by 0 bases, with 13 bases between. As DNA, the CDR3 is TGCGCCAGCAGCCAAGCTTCGTCCGCGATCTCTGGAAACACCATATATTTT. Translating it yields CASSQASSAISGNTIYF.

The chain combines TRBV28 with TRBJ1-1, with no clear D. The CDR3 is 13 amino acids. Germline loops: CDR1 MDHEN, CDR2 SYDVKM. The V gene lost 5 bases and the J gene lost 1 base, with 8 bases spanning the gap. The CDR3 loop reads CASSPTQNTEAFF. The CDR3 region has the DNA TGTGCCAGCAGTCCCACACAGAACACTGAAGCTTTCTTT.

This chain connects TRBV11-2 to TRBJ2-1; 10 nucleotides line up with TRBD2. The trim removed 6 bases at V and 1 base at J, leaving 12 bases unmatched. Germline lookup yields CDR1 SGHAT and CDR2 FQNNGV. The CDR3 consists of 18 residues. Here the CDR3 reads CASSGMFSGGPSYNEQFF. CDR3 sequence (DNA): TGTGCCAGCAGTGGGATGTTTAGCGGGGGGCCGTCCTACAATGAGCAGTTCTTC. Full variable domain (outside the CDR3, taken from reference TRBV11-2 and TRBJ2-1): EAGVAQSPRYKIIEKRQSVAFWCNPISGHATLYWYQQILGQGPKLLIQFQNNGVVDDSQLPKDRFSAERLKGVDSTLKIQPAKLEDSAVYLCASSGMFSGGPSYNEQFFGPGTRLTVL.

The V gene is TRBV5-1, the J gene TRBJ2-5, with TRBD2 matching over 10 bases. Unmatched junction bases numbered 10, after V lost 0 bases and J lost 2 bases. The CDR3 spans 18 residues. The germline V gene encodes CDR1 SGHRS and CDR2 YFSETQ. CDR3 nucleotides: TGCGCCAGCAGCTTGGCTCCTAGCGGGGGTGAACGGCAAGAGACCCAGTACTTC. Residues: CASSLAPSGGERQETQYF.

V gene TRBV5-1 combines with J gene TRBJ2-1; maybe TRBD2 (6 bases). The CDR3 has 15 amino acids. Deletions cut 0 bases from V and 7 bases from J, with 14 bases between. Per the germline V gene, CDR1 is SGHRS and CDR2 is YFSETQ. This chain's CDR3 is CASSLGIAVGNEQFF. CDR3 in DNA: TGCGCCAGCAGCTTGGGGATAGCGGTGGGAAATGAGCAGTTCTTC.

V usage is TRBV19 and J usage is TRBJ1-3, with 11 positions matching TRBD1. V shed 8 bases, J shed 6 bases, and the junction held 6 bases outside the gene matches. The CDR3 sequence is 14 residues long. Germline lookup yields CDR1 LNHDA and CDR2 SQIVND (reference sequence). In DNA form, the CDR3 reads TGTGCCAGTCGCCGGGACAGGGGGATAAACACCATATATTTT. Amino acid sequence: CASRRDRGINTIYF.

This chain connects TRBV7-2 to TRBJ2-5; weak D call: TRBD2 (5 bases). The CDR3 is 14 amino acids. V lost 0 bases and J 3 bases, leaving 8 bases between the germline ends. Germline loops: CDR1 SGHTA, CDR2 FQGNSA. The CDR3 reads CASSLAGVEETQYF. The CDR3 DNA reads TGTGCCAGCAGCTTAGCGGGAGTAGAAGAGACCCAGTACTTC. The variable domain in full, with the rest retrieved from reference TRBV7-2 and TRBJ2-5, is GAGVSQSPSNKVTEKGKDVELRCDPISGHTALYWYRQSLGQGLEFLIYFQGNSAPDKSGLPSDRFSAERTGGSVSTLTIQRTQQEDSAVYLCASSLAGVEETQYFGPGTRLLVL.

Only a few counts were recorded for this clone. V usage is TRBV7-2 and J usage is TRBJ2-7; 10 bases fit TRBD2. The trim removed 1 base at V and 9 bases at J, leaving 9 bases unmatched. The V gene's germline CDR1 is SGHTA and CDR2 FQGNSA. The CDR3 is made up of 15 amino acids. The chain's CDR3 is CASSLGGLAGERQYF. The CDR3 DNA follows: TGTGCCAGCAGCTTAGGCGGGCTAGCGGGAGAGAGGCAGTACTTC.

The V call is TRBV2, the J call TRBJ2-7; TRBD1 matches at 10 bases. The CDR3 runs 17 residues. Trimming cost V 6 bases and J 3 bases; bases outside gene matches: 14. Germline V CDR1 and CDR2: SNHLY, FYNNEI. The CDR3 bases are TGTGCCAGCAGAATACTAGGGACAGGGGATAGCGTCTACGAGCAGTACTTC. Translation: CASRILGTGDSVYEQYF. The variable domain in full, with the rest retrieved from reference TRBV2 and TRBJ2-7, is EPEVTQTPSHQVTQMGQEVILRCVPISNHLYFYWYRQILGQKVEFLVSFYNNEISEKSEIFDDQFSVERPDGSNFTLKIRSTKLEDSAMYFCASRILGTGDSVYEQYFGPGTRLTVT.

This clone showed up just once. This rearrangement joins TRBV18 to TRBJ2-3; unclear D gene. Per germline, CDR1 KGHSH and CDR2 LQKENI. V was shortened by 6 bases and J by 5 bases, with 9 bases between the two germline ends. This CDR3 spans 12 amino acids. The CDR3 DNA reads TGTGCCAGCTCTCCTTATAGAGATACGCAGTATTTT. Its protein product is CASSPYRDTQYF.

The CDR3 DNA sequence: TGCGCCAGCAGCTTGTATTCCAGTCCGACTAGCGGGAGCACAGATACGCAGTATTTT. Amino acids: CASSLYSSPTSGSTDTQYF. This chain joins TRBV5-1 and TRBJ2-3; 10 bases align to TRBD2. V was pared by 1 base and J by 0 bases, with 11 bases of the junction left unmatched. This CDR3 region has 19 residues. Looked up from germline, CDR1 is SGHRS and CDR2 is YFSETQ.

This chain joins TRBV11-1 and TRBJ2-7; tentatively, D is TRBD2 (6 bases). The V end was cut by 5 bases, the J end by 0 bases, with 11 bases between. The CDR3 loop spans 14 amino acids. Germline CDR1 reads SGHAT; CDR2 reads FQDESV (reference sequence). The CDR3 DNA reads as TGTGCCAGCAGCAGGCGGGATCTCTCCTACGAGCAGTACTTC. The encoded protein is CASSRRDLSYEQYF.

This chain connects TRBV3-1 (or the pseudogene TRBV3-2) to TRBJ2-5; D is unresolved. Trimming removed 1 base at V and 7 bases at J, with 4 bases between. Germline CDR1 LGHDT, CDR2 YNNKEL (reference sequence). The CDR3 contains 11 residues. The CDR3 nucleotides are TGTGCCAGCAGCCAAGGGGGGACCCAGTACTTC. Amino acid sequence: CASSQGGTQYF.

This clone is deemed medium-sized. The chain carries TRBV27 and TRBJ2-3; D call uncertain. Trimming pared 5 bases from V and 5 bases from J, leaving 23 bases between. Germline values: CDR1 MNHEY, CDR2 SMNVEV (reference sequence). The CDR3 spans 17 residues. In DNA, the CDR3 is TGTGCCAGCAGTCTCTCCCTACCTAGTGATCCAAGAGATACGCAGTATTTT. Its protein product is CASSLSLPSDPRDTQYF.

The CDR3 region has the DNA TGTGCCAGCAGGGGGGGGTCCCACGAGCAGTACTTC. This translates into CASRGGSHEQYF. The chain uses TRBV27 and TRBJ2-7; 7 bases align to TRBD2. The trim removed 6 bases at V and 5 bases at J, leaving 4 bases unmatched. This CDR3 is 12 amino acids long. The germline V gene encodes CDR1 MNHEY and CDR2 SMNVEV (reference sequence).

The CDR3 here is CASSLQWSGTQYF. The CDR3 nucleotides are TGTGCCAGCAGCTTGCAGTGGTCGGGGACCCAGTACTTC. The chain is built from TRBV5-8 and TRBJ2-5; D unresolved. The germline V gene has CDR1 SGHTS and CDR2 YDEGEE. CDR3 size: 13 residues. V gave up 1 base and J gave up 7 bases, with 11 bases separating them.